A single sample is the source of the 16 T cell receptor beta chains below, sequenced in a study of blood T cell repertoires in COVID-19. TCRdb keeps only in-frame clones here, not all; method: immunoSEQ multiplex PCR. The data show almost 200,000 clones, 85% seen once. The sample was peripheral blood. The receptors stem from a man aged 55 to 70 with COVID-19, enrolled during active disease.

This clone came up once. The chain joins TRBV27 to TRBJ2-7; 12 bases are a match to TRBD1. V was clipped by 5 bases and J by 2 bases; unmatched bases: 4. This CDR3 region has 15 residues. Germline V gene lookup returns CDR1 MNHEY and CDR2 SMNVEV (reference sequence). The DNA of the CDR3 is TGTGCCAGCAGTCCCAGGGACAGGGGGCCCTACGAGCAGTACTTC. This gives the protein CASSPRDRGPYEQYF.

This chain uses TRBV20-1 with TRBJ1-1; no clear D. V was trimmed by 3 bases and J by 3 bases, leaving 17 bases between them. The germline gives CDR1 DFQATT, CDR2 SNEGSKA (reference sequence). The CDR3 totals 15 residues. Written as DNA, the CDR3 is TGCAGTGCTAGTGGTCGGATCCACGGGGACACTGAAGCTTTCTTT. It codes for CSASGRIHGDTEAFF.

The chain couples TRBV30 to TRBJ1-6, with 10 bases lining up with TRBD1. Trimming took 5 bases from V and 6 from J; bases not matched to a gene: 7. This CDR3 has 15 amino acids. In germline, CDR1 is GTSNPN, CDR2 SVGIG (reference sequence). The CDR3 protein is CAWGTGAVGNSPLHF. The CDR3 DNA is TGTGCCTGGGGGACAGGGGCGGTGGGTAATTCACCCCTCCACTTT.

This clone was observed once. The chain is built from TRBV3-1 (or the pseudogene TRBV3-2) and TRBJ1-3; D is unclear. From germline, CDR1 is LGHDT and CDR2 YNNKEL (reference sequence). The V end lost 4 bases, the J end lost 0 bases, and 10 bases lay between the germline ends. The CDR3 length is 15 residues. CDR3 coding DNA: TGTGCCAGCAGCCTTACCACAGACTCTGGAAACACCATATATTTT. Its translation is CASSLTTDSGNTIYF.

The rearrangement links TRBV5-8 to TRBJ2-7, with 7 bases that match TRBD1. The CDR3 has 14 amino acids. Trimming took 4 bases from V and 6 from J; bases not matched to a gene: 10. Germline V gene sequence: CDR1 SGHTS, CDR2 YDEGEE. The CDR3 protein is CASSLGQIFGEQYF. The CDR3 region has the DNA TGTGCCAGCAGCCTGGGACAGATATTTGGCGAGCAGTACTTC.

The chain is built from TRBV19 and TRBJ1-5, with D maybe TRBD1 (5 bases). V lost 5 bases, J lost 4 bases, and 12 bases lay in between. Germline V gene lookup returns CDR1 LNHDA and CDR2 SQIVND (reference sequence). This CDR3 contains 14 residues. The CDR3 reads CASSWGVSNQPQHF. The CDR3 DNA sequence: TGTGCCAGTAGTTGGGGGGTGAGTAATCAGCCCCAGCATTTT. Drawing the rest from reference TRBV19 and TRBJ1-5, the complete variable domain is DGGITQSPKYLFRKEGQNVTLSCEQNLNHDAMYWYRQDPGQGLRLIYYSQIVNDFQKGDIAEGYSVSREKKESFPLTVTSAQKNPTAFYLCASSWGVSNQPQHFGDGTRLSIL.

As DNA, the CDR3 is TGTGCCAGCAGACCCAACAGTGCAACTAATGAAAAACTGTTTTTT. Translating gives CASRPNSATNEKLFF. The chain is built from TRBV7-9 and TRBJ1-4; D ambiguous. Germline V gene lookup returns CDR1 SEHNR and CDR2 FQNEAQ (reference sequence). Trimming shortened V by 6 bases and J by 0 bases, and 11 bases separated the two germline ends. The CDR3 covers 15 residues.

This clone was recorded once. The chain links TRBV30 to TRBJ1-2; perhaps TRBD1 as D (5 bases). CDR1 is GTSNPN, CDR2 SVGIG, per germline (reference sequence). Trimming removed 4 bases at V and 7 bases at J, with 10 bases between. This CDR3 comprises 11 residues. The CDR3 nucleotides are TGTGCCTGGACCCCCGGGGGTGGCTACACCTTC. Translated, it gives CAWTPGGGYTF.

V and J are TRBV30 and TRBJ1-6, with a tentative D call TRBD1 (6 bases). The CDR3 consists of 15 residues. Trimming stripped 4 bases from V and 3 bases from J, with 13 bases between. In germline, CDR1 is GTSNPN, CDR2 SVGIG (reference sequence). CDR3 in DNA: TGTGCCTGGAACAGGGCCCGAGTCTATAATTCACCCCTCCACTTT. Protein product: CAWNRARVYNSPLHF.

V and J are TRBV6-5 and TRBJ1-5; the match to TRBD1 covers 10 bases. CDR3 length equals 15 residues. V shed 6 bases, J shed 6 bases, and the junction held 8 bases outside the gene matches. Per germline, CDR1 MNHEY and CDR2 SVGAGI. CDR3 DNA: TGTGCCAGCAGGACAGGGGGCGAGGGAGCTCAGCCCCAGCATTTT. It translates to CASRTGGEGAQPQHF.

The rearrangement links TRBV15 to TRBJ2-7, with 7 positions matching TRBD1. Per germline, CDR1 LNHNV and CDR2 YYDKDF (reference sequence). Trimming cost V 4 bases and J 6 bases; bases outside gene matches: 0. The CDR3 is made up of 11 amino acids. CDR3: CATSNRGEQYF. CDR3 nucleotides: TGTGCCACCAGCAACAGGGGCGAGCAGTACTTC. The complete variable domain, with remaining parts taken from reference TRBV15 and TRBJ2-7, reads DAMVIQNPRYQVTQFGKPVTLSCSQTLNHNVMYWYQQKSSQAPKLLFHYYDKDFNNEADTPDNFQSRRPNTSFCFLDIRSPGLGDTAMYLCATSNRGEQYFGPGTRLTVT.

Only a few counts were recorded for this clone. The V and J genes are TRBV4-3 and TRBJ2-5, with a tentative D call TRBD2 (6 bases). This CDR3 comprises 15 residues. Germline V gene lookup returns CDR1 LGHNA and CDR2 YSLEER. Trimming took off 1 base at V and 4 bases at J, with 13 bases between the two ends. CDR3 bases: TGCGCCAGCAGCCAAGTAAAGGGGAGGAGAGAGACCCAGTACTTC. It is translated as CASSQVKGRRETQYF.

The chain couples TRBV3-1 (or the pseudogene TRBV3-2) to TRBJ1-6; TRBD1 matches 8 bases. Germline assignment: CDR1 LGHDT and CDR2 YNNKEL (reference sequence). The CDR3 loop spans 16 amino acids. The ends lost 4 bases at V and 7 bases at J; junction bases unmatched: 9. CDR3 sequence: CASSLGRQGRNSPLHF. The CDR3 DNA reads TGTGCCAGCAGCCTAGGCCGACAGGGGCGGAATTCACCCCTCCACTTT.

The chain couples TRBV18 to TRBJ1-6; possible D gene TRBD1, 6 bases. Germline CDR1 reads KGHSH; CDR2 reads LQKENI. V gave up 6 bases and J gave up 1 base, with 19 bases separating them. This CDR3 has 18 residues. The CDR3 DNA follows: TGTGCCAGCTCCGAAACAGGACAGTATGGGTCCTATAATTCACCCCTCCACTTT. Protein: CASSETGQYGSYNSPLHF.

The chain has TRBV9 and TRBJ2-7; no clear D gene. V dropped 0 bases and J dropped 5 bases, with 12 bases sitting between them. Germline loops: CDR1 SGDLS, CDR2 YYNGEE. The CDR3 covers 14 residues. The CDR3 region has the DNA TGTGCCAGCAGCGTAGAGTGGGCGAGCAACGAGCAGTACTTC. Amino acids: CASSVEWASNEQYF.

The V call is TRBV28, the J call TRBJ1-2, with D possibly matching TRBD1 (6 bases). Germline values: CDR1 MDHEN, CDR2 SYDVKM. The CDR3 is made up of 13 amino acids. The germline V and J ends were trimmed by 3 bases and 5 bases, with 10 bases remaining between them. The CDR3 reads CASSFQGSYGYTF. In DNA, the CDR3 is TGTGCCAGCAGTTTTCAGGGGAGTTATGGCTACACCTTC.